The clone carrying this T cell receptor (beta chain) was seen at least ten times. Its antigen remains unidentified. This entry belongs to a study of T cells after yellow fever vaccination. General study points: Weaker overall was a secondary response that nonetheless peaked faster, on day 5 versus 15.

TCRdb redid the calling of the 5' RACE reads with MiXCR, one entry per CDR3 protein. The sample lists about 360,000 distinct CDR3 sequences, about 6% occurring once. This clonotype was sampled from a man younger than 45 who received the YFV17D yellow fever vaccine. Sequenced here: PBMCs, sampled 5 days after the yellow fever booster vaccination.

CDR3 coding DNA: TGTGCCAGCAGTTCTCACAGGAGCTCCTACAATGAGCAGTTCTTC. It translates to CASSSHRSSYNEQFF. The chain recombines TRBV27 with TRBJ2-1; the D gene is possibly TRBD1 (5 bases). Per germline, CDR1 MNHEY and CDR2 SMNVEV (reference sequence). The V gene lost 4 bases and the J gene lost 0 bases, with 10 bases spanning the gap. The CDR3 totals 15 residues.